The rows below give T cell receptor beta chains drawn from one sample of a study of blood T cell repertoires in COVID-19. Sequencing used immunoSEQ multiplex PCR; TCRdb keeps in-frame clones, though not all of them. This table has tens of thousands of clones, roughly 91% appearing once. The material sequenced was peripheral blood. These receptors originate from a man aged 50 to 60 with COVID-19, enrolled during active disease. The CDR3 runs from the conserved cysteine through the conserved F or W. The D gene is left open where the match is weak. Clone size is not always given. Where it is, it says once, few, many or a class for expanded clones.

V: TRBV3-1/TRBV3-2
D: TRBD2
J: TRBJ2-3
size: .
DNA: TGTGCCAGCAGCCAAGACTTAGCGGGAACAGATACGCAGTATTTT
CDR3: CASSQDLAGTDTQYF

V: TRBV6-5
D: TRBD1
J: TRBJ2-7
size: .
DNA: TGTGCCAGCACGGGACAGGGGACCTACGAGCAGTACTTC
CDR3: CASTGQGTYEQYF

V: TRBV4-1
D: TRBD1
J: TRBJ1-2
size: .
DNA: TGCGCCAGCAGCCCTCGGACAGGGGGGTTTCGGGGAGGCTACACCTTC
CDR3: CASSPRTGGFRGGYTF

V: TRBV19
D: .
J: TRBJ1-2
size: .
DNA: TGTGCCAGTAGTATGGTGAGGCGGAGCTATGGCTACACCTTC
CDR3: CASSMVRRSYGYTF

V: TRBV19
D: .
J: TRBJ2-1
size: .
DNA: TGTGCCAGTAGTATTCGGGGGACGGCGACAAGTGAGCAGTTCTTC
CDR3: CASSIRGTATSEQFF

V: TRBV19
D: TRBD2
J: TRBJ2-3
size: .
DNA: TGTGCCAGTAGTGCTATCCCTAGCGGGAGCACAGATACGCAGTATTTT
CDR3: CASSAIPSGSTDTQYF

V: TRBV5-5
D: TRBD1
J: TRBJ2-1
size: .
DNA: TGTGCCAGCAGCGGAATGACAGGGGTTATAGGCAATGAGCAGTTCTTC
CDR3: CASSGMTGVIGNEQFF

V: TRBV7-9
D: TRBD1
J: TRBJ1-1
size: few
DNA: TGTGCCAGCAGCCTAGAGGGTATAACAGGGGGTTCTGAAGCTTTCTTT
CDR3: CASSLEGITGGSEAFF

V: TRBV19
D: TRBD1
J: TRBJ1-1
size: .
DNA: TGTGCCAGTACCCGGACAGGGAGCACTGAAGCTTTCTTT
CDR3: CASTRTGSTEAFF

V: TRBV7-9
D: .
J: TRBJ2-1
size: .
DNA: TGTGCCAGCAGCTTAATCAGGGGCCCCTACAATGAGCAGTTCTTC
CDR3: CASSLIRGPYNEQFF

V: TRBV9
D: TRBD2
J: TRBJ2-4
size: .
DNA: TGTGCCAGCAGCGTAATAAGTTCAGCGGGAGAGGACATTCAGTACTTC
CDR3: CASSVISSAGEDIQYF

V: TRBV10-3
D: .
J: TRBJ1-1
size: .
DNA: TGTGCCATCAGTGGCCTCCGGGGAACTAACACTGAAGCTTTCTTT
CDR3: CAISGLRGTNTEAFF

V: TRBV21-1
D: .
J: TRBJ1-2
size: .
DNA: TGTGCCAGCAGCAAAGGCCCCTCCTCACAGGGGATCGACTATGGCTACACCTTC
CDR3: CASSKGPSSQGIDYGYTF

V: TRBV29-1
D: TRBD2
J: TRBJ2-5
size: .
DNA: TGCAGCGTTGACCCTGGGCCTAGCGGGCATCGGTCAGAGACCCAGTACTTC
CDR3: CSVDPGPSGHRSETQYF

V: TRBV5-1
D: TRBD2
J: TRBJ2-7
size: .
DNA: TGCGCCAGCAGCGTAAATGAGGGCGGGGGATACTACGAGCAGTACTTC
CDR3: CASSVNEGGGYYEQYF

V: TRBV5-3
D: .
J: TRBJ1-2
size: .
DNA: TGTGCCAGAAGCTTGGCATTCCGGGGAAGCTATGGCTACACCTTC
CDR3: CARSLAFRGSYGYTF

V: TRBV5-1
D: .
J: TRBJ2-2
size: .
DNA: TGCGCCAGCAGCTGGGGGACTTCCCGAGGCGGGGAGCTGTTTTTT
CDR3: CASSWGTSRGGELFF

V: TRBV4-1
D: TRBD1
J: TRBJ1-1
size: .
DNA: TGCGCCAGCAGCCAACCCACAAGGGGGCGGACTGAAGCTTTCTTT
CDR3: CASSQPTRGRTEAFF

V: TRBV3-1/TRBV3-2
D: .
J: TRBJ2-7
size: .
DNA: TGTGCCAGCAGCTATACAGGGCCCTACGAGCAGTACTTC
CDR3: CASSYTGPYEQYF

V: TRBV19
D: .
J: TRBJ2-2
size: .
DNA: TGTGCCAGTAGGGGTAGCGCGAACACCGGGGAGCTGTTTTTT
CDR3: CASRGSANTGELFF

V: TRBV4-3
D: .
J: TRBJ2-5
size: once
DNA: TGCGCCAGCAGCCAAGATTACCAGGTCGAGACCCAGTACTTC
CDR3: CASSQDYQVETQYF

V: TRBV7-2
D: TRBD1
J: TRBJ1-1
size: once
DNA: TGTGCCAGCAGCCTAAACAGGGGACCAACTGAAGCTTTCTTT
CDR3: CASSLNRGPTEAFF

V: TRBV7-9
D: TRBD2
J: TRBJ2-2
size: .
DNA: TGTGCCAGCAGCGTGGGACTAGCGGGAGAATCGAACACCGGGGAGCTGTTTTTT
CDR3: CASSVGLAGESNTGELFF

V: TRBV18
D: .
J: TRBJ2-7
size: .
DNA: TGTGCCAGCTCACCACGGTCTTATAGCTACGAGCAGTACTTC
CDR3: CASSPRSYSYEQYF

V: TRBV7-9
D: .
J: TRBJ2-1
size: .
DNA: TGTGCCAGCAGCCAAACCGGGGACTCGAGGGATGAGCAGTTCTTC
CDR3: CASSQTGDSRDEQFF

V: TRBV19
D: .
J: TRBJ2-1
size: .
DNA: TGTGCCAGTAGGAATCTTATCCGGGGAGAGGGATCCTACAATGAGCAGTTCTTC
CDR3: CASRNLIRGEGSYNEQFF

V: TRBV12-3/TRBV12-4
D: TRBD2
J: TRBJ2-3
size: .
DNA: TGTGCCAGCAGTTCCGCCCGGACTAGCGGGAGGATTTTT
CDR3: CASSSARTSGRIF

V: TRBV15
D: .
J: TRBJ2-7
size: .
DNA: TGTGCCACCAGCATGCCTTCGGACAGTCCTTACGAGCAGTACTTC
CDR3: CATSMPSDSPYEQYF

V: TRBV7-9
D: TRBD1
J: TRBJ2-2
size: .
DNA: TGTGCCAGCAGCCCGGGACAGGGGGCCACCGGGGAGCTGTTTTTT
CDR3: CASSPGQGATGELFF

V: TRBV19
D: .
J: TRBJ1-6
size: .
DNA: TGTGCCAGTAGTTTGGTCCAGGGTAATTCACCCCTCCACTTT
CDR3: CASSLVQGNSPLHF

V: TRBV19
D: .
J: TRBJ1-5
size: .
DNA: TGTGCCAGTAGTATAGGGCACGGAGGGTATAGCAATCAGCCCCAGCATTTT
CDR3: CASSIGHGGYSNQPQHF

V: TRBV5-4
D: .
J: TRBJ1-1
size: once
DNA: TGTGCCAGCAACTACGACCCGACCGGGAACACTGAAGCTTTCTTT
CDR3: CASNYDPTGNTEAFF

V: TRBV12-3/TRBV12-4
D: .
J: TRBJ1-2
size: .
DNA: TGTGCCAGCAGGGCGGTGGGAGGTGGCTACACCTTC
CDR3: CASRAVGGGYTF

V: TRBV30
D: .
J: TRBJ2-1
size: .
DNA: TGTGCCTGGAGTACTCGAGGGAGCCCCTACAATGAGCAGTTCTTC
CDR3: CAWSTRGSPYNEQFF

V: TRBV2
D: .
J: TRBJ2-2
size: .
DNA: TGTGCCAGCAGGCCGAACAGGGTCCTCACCGGGGAGCTGTTTTTT
CDR3: CASRPNRVLTGELFF

V: TRBV18
D: TRBD2
J: TRBJ2-1
size: .
DNA: TGTGCCAGCTCACCACCAGCGGGAGCCCCCTACAATGAGCAGTTCTTC
CDR3: CASSPPAGAPYNEQFF

V: TRBV7-9
D: TRBD2
J: TRBJ2-7
size: .
DNA: TGTGCCAGCAGCTTGGGAGGGGTATTCGACGAGCAGTACTTC
CDR3: CASSLGGVFDEQYF

V: TRBV5-5
D: TRBD1
J: TRBJ1-2
size: .
DNA: TGTGCCAGCAGCTGGACAGGAGGGGTTCGAAACTATGGCTACACCTTC
CDR3: CASSWTGGVRNYGYTF

V: TRBV27
D: .
J: TRBJ2-3
size: .
DNA: TGTGCCAGCAGTTTGGGGGCGACGGCAGATACGCAGTATTTT
CDR3: CASSLGATADTQYF

V: TRBV20-1
D: .
J: TRBJ2-7
size: .
DNA: TGCAGTGCTAGTCGGGGTAGCGACTCCTACGAGCAGTACTTC
CDR3: CSASRGSDSYEQYF

V: TRBV7-9
D: .
J: TRBJ2-3
size: .
DNA: TGTGCCAGCAGCATCCCCATGTATACGCAGTATTTT
CDR3: CASSIPMYTQYF

V: TRBV6-6
D: TRBD1
J: TRBJ1-5
size: .
DNA: TGTGCCAGCAGTCCGGACAGGGATAGCAATCAGCCCCAGCATTTT
CDR3: CASSPDRDSNQPQHF

V: TRBV7-9
D: TRBD1
J: TRBJ1-1
size: .
DNA: TGTGCCAGCAGCTATGGACAGGGGTACACTGAAGCTTTCTTT
CDR3: CASSYGQGYTEAFF

V: TRBV2
D: .
J: TRBJ2-7
size: .
DNA: TGTGCCAGCAGTGAAGACGGGTATGGGGAGCAGTACTTC
CDR3: CASSEDGYGEQYF

V: TRBV11-2
D: TRBD1
J: TRBJ1-6
size: .
DNA: TGTGCCAGCAGCTTAGGCGACAGGGGAATCTCACCCCTCCACTTT
CDR3: CASSLGDRGISPLHF

V: TRBV30
D: .
J: TRBJ1-3
size: .
DNA: TGTGCCTGGAGAGTGGGGGGGCCTGGAAACACCATATATTTT
CDR3: CAWRVGGPGNTIYF

V: TRBV2
D: .
J: TRBJ2-5
size: .
DNA: TGTGCCAGCAGTCTAAGCAGGTATCAAGAGACCCAGTACTTC
CDR3: CASSLSRYQETQYF

V: TRBV6-6
D: .
J: TRBJ2-5
size: once
DNA: TGTGCCAGCAGTTACGAGGGCGGGGAGACCCAGTACTTC
CDR3: CASSYEGGETQYF

V: TRBV19
D: .
J: TRBJ1-2
size: .
DNA: TGTGCCAGTAGTATGATCCCGGGGTTTGGCTACACCTTC
CDR3: CASSMIPGFGYTF